The present T cell receptor (beta chain) was sequenced within a study of blood T cell repertoires in COVID-19. About the research overall: Some COVID-19 samples were acute and others convalescent; all came from the United States, Italy and Spain. From T cells, B-cell-depleted T cells, or PBMCs came the material, which was cDNA or gDNA.

Study processing details: Estimates of nucleated cell counts were drawn from the amplification of reference gene primers. Produced via immunoSEQ multiplex PCR; TCRdb's table is partial and in-frame only. The V and J calls and the clone size are those of that table, but D and trimming were determined from the DNA. This table holds about 220,000 clones, about 88% found once. This CDR3 comprises 14 residues. Deletions cut 6 bases from V and 3 bases from J, with 15 bases between. The germline CDR1 and CDR2 sequences are LNHDA and SQIVND (reference sequence). This clonotype originated in a man aged 40-50 years with active or convalescent COVID-19. The gene calls are TRBV19 and TRBJ2-7; D unresolved. Sequenced material: peripheral blood. The CDR3 sequence: CASSPTVTFYEQYF. For the CDR3, the DNA is TGTGCCAGTAGCCCTACGGTCACCTTCTACGAGCAGTACTTC.